Listed below are T cell receptor beta chains from one sample, sequenced in a study of low-dose radiotherapy and immunotherapy resistance in tumors. Each CDR3 protein is one row after TCRdb ran MiXCR on the reads. The sample shows nearly 95,000 distinct CDR3 sequences, 9.4% of them seen only once. This sample comprised PBMCs, obtained before treatment. The receptors derive from a male donor with prostate cancer. The CDR3 runs from the conserved cysteine through the conserved F or W. A D gene is named only where the DNA matches it firmly. Clone size is shown for a subset of rows, as once, few, many or a class of expanded clone.

D gene	clone size	V gene	J gene	CDR3 protein	CDR3 DNA
.	many	TRBV18	TRBJ2-1	CASSPPSRSSYNEQFF	TGTGCCAGCTCACCACCGTCTCGGAGCTCCTACAATGAGCAGTTCTTC
.	many	TRBV6-4	TRBJ2-4	CASSTGSAKNIQYF	TGTGCCAGCAGTACAGGGTCTGCCAAAAACATTCAGTACTTC
TRBD1	many	TRBV11-2	TRBJ2-2	CASSHGTENTGELFF	TGTGCCAGCAGCCACGGGACAGAGAATACCGGGGAGCTGTTTTTT
TRBD1	few	TRBV20-1	TRBJ1-1	CSARQGAVRSTEAFF	TGCAGTGCCAGACAGGGGGCTGTGCGGAGCACTGAAGCTTTCTTT
.	few	TRBV6-5	TRBJ1-6	CASSSANGGSPLHF	TGTGCCAGCAGTAGCGCCAATGGTGGTTCACCCCTCCACTTT
.	many	TRBV4-2	TRBJ1-4	CASSQDLLRPDLNEKLFF	TGTGCCAGCAGCCAAGATCTGCTTCGGCCAGACCTAAATGAAAAACTGTTTTTT
.	many	TRBV7-2	TRBJ2-1	CASSLLALGRDEQFF	TGTGCCAGCAGCTTACTAGCCCTAGGTCGGGATGAGCAGTTCTTC
.	many	TRBV5-1	TRBJ1-4	CASSFQGGSNEKLFF	TGCGCCAGCAGCTTTCAAGGGGGTTCTAATGAAAAACTGTTTTTT
TRBD1	few	TRBV5-1	TRBJ2-7	CASKFDREQQYF	TGCGCCAGCAAATTCGACAGGGAGCAGCAGTACTTC
.	many	TRBV2	TRBJ2-6	CASSVGMGANVLTF	TGTGCCAGCAGTGTGGGGATGGGGGCCAACGTCCTGACTTTC
TRBD2	many	TRBV11-1	TRBJ2-7	CASSYFAGASYEQYF	TGTGCCAGCAGCTATTTCGCGGGAGCGTCCTACGAGCAGTACTTC
TRBD2	many	TRBV7-6	TRBJ2-3	CASSPLLAGEGPDTQYF	TGTGCCAGCAGCCCACTACTAGCGGGAGAGGGCCCAGATACGCAGTATTTT
.	many	TRBV19	TRBJ1-5	CASNNGQLNQPQHF	TGTGCCAGTAACAATGGACAGCTCAATCAGCCCCAGCATTTT
TRBD1	many	TRBV14	TRBJ2-7	CASRRSGQGYHEQYF	TGTGCCAGCAGGCGATCGGGACAGGGCTACCACGAGCAGTACTTC
.	many	TRBV29-1	TRBJ1-2	CSVDLGVWGYTF	TGCAGCGTTGACTTGGGGGTTTGGGGCTACACCTTC
.	.	TRBV3-1	TRBJ2-7	CASSQGWGQYF	TGTGCCAGCAGCCAGGGTTGGGGGCAGTACTTC
.	many	TRBV28	TRBJ1-1	CASSPSPNTEAFF	TGTGCCAGCAGTCCCTCCCCGAACACTGAAGCTTTCTTT
TRBD1	many	TRBV6-2/TRBV6-3	TRBJ1-1	CASRGGQVNTEAFF	TGTGCCAGCAGGGGGGGACAGGTGAACACTGAAGCTTTCTTT
.	many	TRBV4-3	TRBJ2-1	CASSQDILGSYNEQFF	TGCGCCAGCAGCCAAGATATACTGGGAAGCTACAATGAGCAGTTCTTC
.	many	TRBV5-1	TRBJ2-4	CASSQNENIQYF	TGCGCCAGCAGCCAAAATGAAAACATTCAGTACTTC
.	many	TRBV28	TRBJ2-1	CASSFYDEQFF	TGTGCCAGCAGTTTTTACGATGAGCAGTTCTTC
.	many	TRBV3-1	TRBJ2-2	CASSQVSGPGPGELFF	TGTGCCAGCAGCCAAGTATCGGGCCCCGGACCCGGGGAGCTGTTTTTT
TRBD1	many	TRBV29-1	TRBJ2-7	CSVAKGTANAYEQYF	TGCAGCGTTGCGAAGGGGACAGCAAACGCCTACGAGCAGTACTTC
.	.	TRBV24-1	TRBJ1-4	CATSDRTQSELFF	TGTGCCACCAGTGACCGGACACAAAGTGAACTGTTTTTT
TRBD1	few	TRBV19	TRBJ2-6	CASKTGAGANVLTF	TGTGCCAGTAAGACAGGGGCAGGGGCCAACGTCCTGACTTTC
.	many	TRBV20-1	TRBJ1-2	CSALDRRTNYGYTF	TGCAGTGCTCTCGACAGGCGGACTAACTATGGCTACACCTTC
.	.	TRBV4-1	TRBJ2-7	CASSPFLGGSYEQYF	TGCGCCAGCAGCCCCTTTCTTGGGGGCTCCTACGAGCAGTACTTC
.	many	TRBV6-2/TRBV6-3	TRBJ2-6	CASNTRHSGANVLTF	TGTGCCAGCAATACCAGGCATTCTGGGGCCAACGTCCTGACTTTC
.	many	TRBV9	TRBJ2-2	CASSVGGANTGELFF	TGTGCCAGCAGCGTTGGAGGCGCGAACACCGGGGAGCTGTTTTTT
TRBD1	many	TRBV6-9	TRBJ1-6	CATRGLADNSPLHF	TGTGCCACCAGGGGGCTGGCTGATAATTCACCCCTCCACTTT
.	many	TRBV12-3/TRBV12-4	TRBJ2-3	CASSLDPGVADTQYF	TGTGCCAGCAGTTTAGATCCAGGGGTGGCAGATACGCAGTATTTT
.	many	TRBV29-1	TRBJ2-7	CSVGEQAYEQYF	TGCAGCGTTGGCGAACAAGCCTACGAGCAGTACTTC
TRBD2	many	TRBV6-2/TRBV6-3	TRBJ2-7	CASRWTSGFYEQYF	TGTGCCAGCAGATGGACTAGCGGGTTCTACGAGCAGTACTTC
.	many	TRBV7-2	TRBJ2-1	CASSFQGNYNEQFF	TGTGCCAGCAGCTTTCAGGGGAACTACAATGAGCAGTTCTTC
.	many	TRBV5-6	TRBJ1-1	CASSSPDKRTEAFF	TGTGCCAGCAGCTCTCCGGATAAGAGGACTGAAGCTTTCTTT
TRBD2	many	TRBV28	TRBJ2-2	CASSSSTGTSGRGTGELFF	TGTGCCAGCAGTTCCTCTACCGGGACTAGCGGGCGGGGCACCGGGGAGCTGTTTTTT
.	many	TRBV6-2/TRBV6-3	TRBJ2-3	CASSYSAGESTDTQYF	TGTGCCAGCAGTTACTCAGCGGGCGAGAGCACAGATACGCAGTATTTT
TRBD1	many	TRBV12-3/TRBV12-4	TRBJ1-6	CASSPETGNNSPLHF	TGTGCCAGCAGTCCAGAGACAGGGAATAATTCACCCCTCCACTTT
.	many	TRBV20-1	TRBJ2-7	CSAKGLDYEQYF	TGCAGTGCTAAGGGCTTAGACTACGAGCAGTACTTC
.	many	TRBV13	TRBJ1-2	CASSLGLGGENYGYTF	TGTGCCAGCAGCTTAGGTCTTGGGGGCGAGAACTATGGCTACACCTTC
TRBD1	many	TRBV12-5	TRBJ2-1	CASGWGQGASNEQFF	TGTGCTAGTGGCTGGGGACAGGGGGCGAGTAATGAGCAGTTCTTC
TRBD2	many	TRBV29-1	TRBJ2-1	CSARLADNEQFF	TGCAGCGCCCGACTAGCGGACAATGAGCAGTTCTTC
TRBD1	.	TRBV5-4	TRBJ2-7	CASSSDRLTYEQYF	TGTGCCAGCAGCTCGGACAGGCTGACCTACGAGCAGTACTTC
.	many	TRBV10-3	TRBJ2-3	CAISETDTQYF	TGTGCCATCAGTGAGACAGATACGCAGTATTTT
.	many	TRBV7-2	TRBJ2-3	CASSLAAGTPSTDTQYF	TGTGCCAGCAGCTTAGCGGCCGGGACTCCGAGCACAGATACGCAGTATTTT
TRBD2	many	TRBV9	TRBJ2-7	CASSDQPPGLAGKGGDEQYF	TGTGCCAGCAGTGACCAACCGCCGGGACTAGCGGGGAAGGGCGGGGACGAGCAGTACTTC
.	many	TRBV6-1	TRBJ1-2	CASSENRNYGYTF	TGTGCCAGCAGTGAAAACAGGAACTATGGCTACACCTTC
.	many	TRBV3-1	TRBJ2-5	CASIHRVGETQYF	TGTGCCAGCATCCACAGGGTTGGGGAGACCCAGTACTTC
TRBD1	many	TRBV12-3/TRBV12-4	TRBJ1-2	CASSSLPVEGAYGYTF	TGTGCCAGCAGTTCACTCCCTGTGGAGGGGGCCTATGGCTACACCTTC
.	many	TRBV7-2	TRBJ2-3	CASSPRRLATTDTQYF	TGTGCCAGCAGCCCGCGGAGATTAGCGACCACAGATACGCAGTATTTT
.	many	TRBV7-9	TRBJ2-1	CASSLAYGSYNEQFF	TGTGCCAGCAGCTTAGCATACGGCAGTTACAATGAGCAGTTCTTC
.	many	TRBV14	TRBJ2-7	CASSRYYEQYF	TGTGCCAGCAGCCGGTACTACGAGCAGTACTTC
.	many	TRBV4-2	TRBJ2-3	CASSQEYSRAPETDTQYF	TGTGCCAGCAGCCAAGAATATTCGCGGGCTCCGGAGACAGATACGCAGTATTTT